This T cell receptor beta chain was identified in a study of T cell repertoires in cytomegalovirus infection. Study overall: Both CMV infection and a matching HLA type were indicated by public TCR beta signatures.

Turning to this clonotype: Its cognate antigen is unknown.

This CDR3 is built from 14 residues. Germline CDR1 SEHNR, CDR2 FQNEAQ (reference sequence). V lost 2 bases to trimming and J lost 8 bases, with 13 bases between them. TCRdb itself ran the reads through MiXCR, one entry per CDR3 protein. Seen here are about 480,000 distinct CDR3 sequences, roughly 34% observed once, and the top ten hold about a sixth. The receptor comes from a human donor in good health (CMV status not recorded). Some clones in this sample may be carry-over from other donors' samples. The sequencing here drew on cultured PBMCs, taken from culture after CMV antigen stimulation. This chain connects TRBV7-9 to TRBJ2-1; D is unclear. CDR3 sequence reads: CASSLLTRVDEQFF. The CDR3 nucleotides are TGTGCCAGCAGCTTATTAACAAGGGTCGATGAGCAGTTCTTC.